This TCR beta chain was retrieved from a study of blood T cells in healthy people across ages. Overall study findings and caveats: The study found TCR beta diversity correlated strongly with naive T cell percentage. CMV status of donors was not determined, possibly confounding expanded clonotype changes.

A second PCR of roughly 7 to 11 cycles used a sample-barcoded 5' primer and a J-beta primer mix. A template-switch adaptor containing 12 random nucleotides labeled each cDNA molecule. TCRdb reanalysed the 5' RACE reads using MiXCR and keeps one entry per CDR3 protein. The profile shows 850,000 or so distinct CDR3 sequences, 29% of them singletons. Extracted total RNA amounted to at least 6 micrograms for each sample. The length of the CDR3 is 12 residues. Germline V CDR1 and CDR2: MNHNS, SASEGT. Trimming cost V 4 bases and J 11 bases, with 14 bases left between them. Details on this clonotype: Its antigen remains unknown.

The genes are TRBV6-1 and TRBJ2-5; TRBD2 is a possible D gene (6 bases). Sequencing was carried out using blood. This TCR derives from an elderly woman in good health. CDR3 residues: CASSAWGDEQYF. The CDR3 DNA reads TGTGCCAGCAGTGCCTGGGGGGATGAGCAGTACTTC.